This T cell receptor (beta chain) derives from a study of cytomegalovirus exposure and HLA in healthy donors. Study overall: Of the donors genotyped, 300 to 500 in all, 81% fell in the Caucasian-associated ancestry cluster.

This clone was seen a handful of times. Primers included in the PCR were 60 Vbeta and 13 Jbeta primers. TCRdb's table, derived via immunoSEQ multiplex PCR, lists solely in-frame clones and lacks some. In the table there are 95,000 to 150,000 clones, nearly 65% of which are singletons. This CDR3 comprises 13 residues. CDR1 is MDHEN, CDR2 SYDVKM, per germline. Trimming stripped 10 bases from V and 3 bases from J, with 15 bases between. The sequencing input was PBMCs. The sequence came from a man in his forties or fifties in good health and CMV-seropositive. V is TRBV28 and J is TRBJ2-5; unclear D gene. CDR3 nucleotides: TGTGCCACCTACCTCTGGGCAGAAGAGACCCAGTACTTC. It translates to CATYLWAEETQYF.